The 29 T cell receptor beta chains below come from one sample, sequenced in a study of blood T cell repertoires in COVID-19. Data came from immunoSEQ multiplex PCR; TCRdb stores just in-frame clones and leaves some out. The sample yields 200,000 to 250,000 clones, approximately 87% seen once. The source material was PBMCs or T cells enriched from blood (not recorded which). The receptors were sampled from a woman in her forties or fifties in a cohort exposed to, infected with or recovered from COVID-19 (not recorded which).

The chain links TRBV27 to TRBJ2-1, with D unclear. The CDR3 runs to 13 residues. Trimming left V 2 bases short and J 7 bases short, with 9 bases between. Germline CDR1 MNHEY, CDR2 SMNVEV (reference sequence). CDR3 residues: CASSLGRINEQFF. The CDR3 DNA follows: TGTGCCAGCAGTTTAGGCAGGATAAATGAGCAGTTCTTC.

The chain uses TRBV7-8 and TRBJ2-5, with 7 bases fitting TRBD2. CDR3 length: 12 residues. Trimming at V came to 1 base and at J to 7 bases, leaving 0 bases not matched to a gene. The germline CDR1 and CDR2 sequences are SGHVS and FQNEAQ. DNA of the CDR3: TGTGCCAGCAGCTTAGGGACTAGGACCCAGTACTTC. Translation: CASSLGTRTQYF.

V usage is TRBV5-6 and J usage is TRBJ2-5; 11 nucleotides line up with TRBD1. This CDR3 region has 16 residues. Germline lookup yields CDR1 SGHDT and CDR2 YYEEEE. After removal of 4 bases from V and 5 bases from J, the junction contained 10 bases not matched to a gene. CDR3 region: CASSLRTGGIGETQYF. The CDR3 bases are TGTGCCAGCAGCCTCCGGACAGGGGGCATCGGGGAGACCCAGTACTTC.

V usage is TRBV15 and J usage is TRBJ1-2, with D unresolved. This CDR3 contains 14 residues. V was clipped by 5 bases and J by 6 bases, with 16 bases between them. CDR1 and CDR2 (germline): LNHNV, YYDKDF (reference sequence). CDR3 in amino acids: CATSLELGVDGYTF. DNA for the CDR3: TGTGCCACCAGCCTAGAGTTGGGTGTGGATGGCTACACCTTC.

The CDR3 DNA follows: TGTGCCAGCAGCAGGGACAGGAGGGGCAATCAGCCCCAGCATTTT. It codes for CASSRDRRGNQPQHF. The rearrangement links TRBV5-5 to TRBJ1-5; TRBD1 agrees at 8 bases. V lost 4 bases and J lost 2; bases outside the gene matches: 5. CDR1 is SGHKS and CDR2 is YYEKEE in the germline V gene (reference sequence). The CDR3 is 15 residues long.

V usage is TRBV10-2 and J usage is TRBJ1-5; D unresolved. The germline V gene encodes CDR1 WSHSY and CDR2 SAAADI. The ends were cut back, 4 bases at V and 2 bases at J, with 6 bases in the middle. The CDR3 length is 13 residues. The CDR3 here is CASSAERNQPQHF. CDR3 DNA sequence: TGCGCCAGCAGTGCAGAACGCAATCAGCCCCAGCATTTT.

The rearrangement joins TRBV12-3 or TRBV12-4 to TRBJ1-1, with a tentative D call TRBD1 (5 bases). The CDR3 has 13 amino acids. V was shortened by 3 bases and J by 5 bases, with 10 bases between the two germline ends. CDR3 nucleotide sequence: TGTGCCAGCAGTTTCATCAGGGTTACTGAAGCTTTCTTT. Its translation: CASSFIRVTEAFF.

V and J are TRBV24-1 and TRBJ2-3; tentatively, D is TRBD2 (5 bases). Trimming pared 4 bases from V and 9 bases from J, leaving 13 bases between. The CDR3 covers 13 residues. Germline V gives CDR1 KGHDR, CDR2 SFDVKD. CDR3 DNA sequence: TGTGCCACCAGTGAGCCGGGAACTCTCACGCAGTATTTT. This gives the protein CATSEPGTLTQYF.

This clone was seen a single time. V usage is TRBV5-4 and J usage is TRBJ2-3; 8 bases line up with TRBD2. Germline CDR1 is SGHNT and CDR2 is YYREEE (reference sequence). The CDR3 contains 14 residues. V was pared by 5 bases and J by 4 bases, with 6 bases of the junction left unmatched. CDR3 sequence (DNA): TGTGCCAGCAGTCCGGGGGGGCCGGCAGATACGCAGTATTTT. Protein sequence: CASSPGGPADTQYF.

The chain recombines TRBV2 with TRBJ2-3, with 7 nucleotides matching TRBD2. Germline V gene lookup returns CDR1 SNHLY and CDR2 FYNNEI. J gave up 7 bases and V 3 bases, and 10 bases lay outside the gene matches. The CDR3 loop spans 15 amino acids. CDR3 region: CASSEGSGGRYTQYF. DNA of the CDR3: TGTGCCAGCAGTGAGGGTTCGGGGGGACGGTATACGCAGTATTTT.

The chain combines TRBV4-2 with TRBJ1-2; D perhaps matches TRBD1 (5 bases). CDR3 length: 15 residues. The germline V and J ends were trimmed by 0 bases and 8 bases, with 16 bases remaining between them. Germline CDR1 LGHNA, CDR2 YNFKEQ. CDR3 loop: CASSQERGLRSGYTF. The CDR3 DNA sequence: TGTGCCAGCAGCCAAGAACGGGGACTCCGATCCGGCTACACCTTC.

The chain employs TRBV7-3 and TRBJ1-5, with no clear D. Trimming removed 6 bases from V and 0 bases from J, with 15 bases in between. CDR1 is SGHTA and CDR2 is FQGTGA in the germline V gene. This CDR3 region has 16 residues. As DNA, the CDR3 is TGTGCCAGCAGGGCTAACAGAGATCATAGCAATCAGCCCCAGCATTTT. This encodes CASRANRDHSNQPQHF.

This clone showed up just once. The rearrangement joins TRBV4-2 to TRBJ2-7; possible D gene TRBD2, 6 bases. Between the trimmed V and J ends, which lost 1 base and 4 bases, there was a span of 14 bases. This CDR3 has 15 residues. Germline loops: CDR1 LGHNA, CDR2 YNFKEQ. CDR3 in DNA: TGTGCCAGCAGCCAAGCCGCCGAGGGGAGGTACGAGCAGTACTTC. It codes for CASSQAAEGRYEQYF.

The CDR3 bases are TGTGCCAGCAGCTCCAGCGCTCGAATGGTAGAATATGAAAAACTGTTTTTT. Residues: CASSSSARMVEYEKLFF. The chain carries TRBV7-9 and TRBJ1-4, with unresolved D. The CDR3 runs 17 residues. V was cut by 4 bases and J by 6 bases, with 21 bases left in between. Germline V gives CDR1 SEHNR, CDR2 FQNEAQ (reference sequence).

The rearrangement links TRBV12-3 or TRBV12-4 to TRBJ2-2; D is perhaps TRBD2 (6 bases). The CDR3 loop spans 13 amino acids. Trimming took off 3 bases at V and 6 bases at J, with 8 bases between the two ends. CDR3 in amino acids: CASSLGGPGELFF. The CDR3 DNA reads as TGTGCCAGCAGTTTGGGGGGTCCCGGGGAGCTGTTTTTT.

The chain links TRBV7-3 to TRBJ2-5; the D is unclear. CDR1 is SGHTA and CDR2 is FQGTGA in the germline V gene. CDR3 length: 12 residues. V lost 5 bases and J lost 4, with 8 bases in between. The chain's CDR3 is CASSPNRETQYF. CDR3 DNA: TGTGCCAGCAGCCCCAACAGAGAGACCCAGTACTTC.

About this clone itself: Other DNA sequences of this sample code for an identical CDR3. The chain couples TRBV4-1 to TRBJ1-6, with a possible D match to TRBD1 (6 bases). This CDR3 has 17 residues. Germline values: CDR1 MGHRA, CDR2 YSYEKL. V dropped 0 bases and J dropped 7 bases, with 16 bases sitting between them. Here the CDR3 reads CASSQDPRTGKNSPLHF. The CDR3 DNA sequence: TGCGCCAGCAGCCAAGATCCCCGCACAGGGAAGAATTCACCCCTCCACTTT.

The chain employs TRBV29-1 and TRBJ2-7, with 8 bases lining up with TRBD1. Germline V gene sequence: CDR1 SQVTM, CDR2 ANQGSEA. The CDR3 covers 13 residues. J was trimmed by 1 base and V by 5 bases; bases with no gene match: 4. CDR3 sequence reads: CSVNRGTSYEQYF. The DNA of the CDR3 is TGCAGCGTTAACAGGGGGACTTCCTACGAGCAGTACTTC.

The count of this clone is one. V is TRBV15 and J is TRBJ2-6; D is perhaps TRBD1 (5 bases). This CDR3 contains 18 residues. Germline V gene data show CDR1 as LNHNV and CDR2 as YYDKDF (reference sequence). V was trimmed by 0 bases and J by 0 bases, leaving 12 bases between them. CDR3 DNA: TGTGCCACCAGCAGAGAGGGGCCAGAAATCTCTGGGGCCAACGTCCTGACTTTC. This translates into CATSREGPEISGANVLTF.

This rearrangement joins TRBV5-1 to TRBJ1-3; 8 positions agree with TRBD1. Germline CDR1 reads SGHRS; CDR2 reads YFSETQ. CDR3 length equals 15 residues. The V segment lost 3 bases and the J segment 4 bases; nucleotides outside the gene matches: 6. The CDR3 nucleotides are TGCGCCAGCAGCTCTGGAGGGACAGGCGGAAACACCATATATTTT. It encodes CASSSGGTGGNTIYF.

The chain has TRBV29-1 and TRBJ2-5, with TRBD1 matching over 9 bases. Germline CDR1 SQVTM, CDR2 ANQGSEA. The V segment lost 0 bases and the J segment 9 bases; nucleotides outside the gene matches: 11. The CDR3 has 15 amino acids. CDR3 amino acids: CSVEDTTGGYLPQYF. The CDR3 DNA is TGCAGCGTTGAAGATACGACAGGGGGATACCTTCCCCAGTACTTC.

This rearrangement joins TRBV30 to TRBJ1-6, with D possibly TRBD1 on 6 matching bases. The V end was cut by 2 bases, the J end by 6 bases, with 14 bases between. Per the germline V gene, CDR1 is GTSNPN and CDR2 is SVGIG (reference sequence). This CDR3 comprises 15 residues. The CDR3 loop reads CAWSQQGFGNSPLHF. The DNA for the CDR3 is TGTGCCTGGAGTCAACAGGGTTTCGGTAATTCACCCCTCCACTTT.

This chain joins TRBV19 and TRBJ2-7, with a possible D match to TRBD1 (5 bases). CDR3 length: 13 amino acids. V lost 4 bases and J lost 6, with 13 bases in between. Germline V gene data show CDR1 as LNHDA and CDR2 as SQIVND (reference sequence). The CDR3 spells CASSRSERGEQYF. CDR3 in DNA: TGTGCCAGTAGTAGGTCCGAAAGGGGCGAGCAGTACTTC. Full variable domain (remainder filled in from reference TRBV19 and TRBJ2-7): DGGITQSPKYLFRKEGQNVTLSCEQNLNHDAMYWYRQDPGQGLRLIYYSQIVNDFQKGDIAEGYSVSREKKESFPLTVTSAQKNPTAFYLCASSRSERGEQYFGPGTRLTVT.

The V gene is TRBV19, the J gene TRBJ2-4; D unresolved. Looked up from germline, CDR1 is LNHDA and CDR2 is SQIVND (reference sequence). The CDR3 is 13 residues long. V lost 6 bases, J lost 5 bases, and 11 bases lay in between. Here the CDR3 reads CASRNRGENIQYF. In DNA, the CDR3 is TGTGCCAGTAGGAACCGCGGCGAAAACATTCAGTACTTC.

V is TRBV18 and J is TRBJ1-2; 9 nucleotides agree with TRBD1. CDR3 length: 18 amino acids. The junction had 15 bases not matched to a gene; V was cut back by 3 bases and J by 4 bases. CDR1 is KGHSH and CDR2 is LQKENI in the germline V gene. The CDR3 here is CASSPLDGQGTKLYGYTF. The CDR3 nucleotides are TGTGCCAGCTCACCCTTAGACGGACAGGGGACTAAGCTCTATGGCTACACCTTC.

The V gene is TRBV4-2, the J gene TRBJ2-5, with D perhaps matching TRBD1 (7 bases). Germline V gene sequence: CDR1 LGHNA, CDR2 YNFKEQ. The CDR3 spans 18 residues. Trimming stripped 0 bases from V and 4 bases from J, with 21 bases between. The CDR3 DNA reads TGTGCCAGCAGCCAAGATCCCGTCTCAGGGGGGCGGGGAGAGACCCAGTACTTC. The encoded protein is CASSQDPVSGGRGETQYF.

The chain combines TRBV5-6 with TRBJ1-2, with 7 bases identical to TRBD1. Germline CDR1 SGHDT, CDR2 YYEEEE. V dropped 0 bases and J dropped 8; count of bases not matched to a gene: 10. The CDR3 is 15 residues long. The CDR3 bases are TGTGCCAGCAGCTTGGGAGGGGGCCTGGGAGTAGGCTACACCTTC. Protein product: CASSLGGGLGVGYTF.

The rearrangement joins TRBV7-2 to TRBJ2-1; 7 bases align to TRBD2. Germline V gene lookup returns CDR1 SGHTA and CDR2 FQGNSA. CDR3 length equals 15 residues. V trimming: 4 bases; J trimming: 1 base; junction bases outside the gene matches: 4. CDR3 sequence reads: CASSYLAVSYNEQFF. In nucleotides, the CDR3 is TGTGCCAGCAGCTACCTAGCGGTTTCCTACAATGAGCAGTTCTTC.

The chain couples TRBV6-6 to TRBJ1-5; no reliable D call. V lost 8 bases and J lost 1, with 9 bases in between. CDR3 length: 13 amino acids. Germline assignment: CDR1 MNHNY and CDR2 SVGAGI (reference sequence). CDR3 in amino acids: CASSGKSNQPQHF. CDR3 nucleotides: TGTGCCAGCTCGGGGAAGAGCAATCAGCCCCAGCATTTT.